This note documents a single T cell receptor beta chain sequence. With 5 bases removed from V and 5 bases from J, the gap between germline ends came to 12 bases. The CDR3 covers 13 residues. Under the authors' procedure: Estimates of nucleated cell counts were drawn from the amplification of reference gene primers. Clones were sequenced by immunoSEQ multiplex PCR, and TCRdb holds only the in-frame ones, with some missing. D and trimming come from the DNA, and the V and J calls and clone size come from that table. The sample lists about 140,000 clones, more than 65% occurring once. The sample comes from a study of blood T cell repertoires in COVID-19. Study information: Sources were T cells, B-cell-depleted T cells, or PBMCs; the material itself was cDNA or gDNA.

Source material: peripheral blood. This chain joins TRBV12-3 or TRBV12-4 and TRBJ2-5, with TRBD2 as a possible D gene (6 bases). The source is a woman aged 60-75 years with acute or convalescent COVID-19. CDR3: CASSQGAGETQYF. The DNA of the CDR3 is TGTGCCAGCAGTCAAGGCGCGGGGGAGACCCAGTACTTC.